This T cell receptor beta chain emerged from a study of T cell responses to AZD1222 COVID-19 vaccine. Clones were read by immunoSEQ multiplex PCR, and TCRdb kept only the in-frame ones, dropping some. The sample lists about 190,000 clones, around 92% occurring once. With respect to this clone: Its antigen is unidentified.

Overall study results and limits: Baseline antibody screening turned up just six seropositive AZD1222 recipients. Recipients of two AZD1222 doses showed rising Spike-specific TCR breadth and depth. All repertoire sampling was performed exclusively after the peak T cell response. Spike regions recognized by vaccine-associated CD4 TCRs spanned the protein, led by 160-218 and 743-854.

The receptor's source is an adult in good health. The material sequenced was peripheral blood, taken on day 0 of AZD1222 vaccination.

The CDR3 DNA follows: TGTGCCAGCGGGGACTCTGGGGCCAACGTCCTGACTTTC. Amino acid sequence: CASGDSGANVLTF. This chain links TRBV14 with TRBJ2-6; D not certain. Germline CDR1 reads SGHDN; CDR2 reads FVKESK. The V end lost 8 bases, the J end lost 0 bases, and 5 bases lay between the germline ends. The CDR3 spans 13 residues.